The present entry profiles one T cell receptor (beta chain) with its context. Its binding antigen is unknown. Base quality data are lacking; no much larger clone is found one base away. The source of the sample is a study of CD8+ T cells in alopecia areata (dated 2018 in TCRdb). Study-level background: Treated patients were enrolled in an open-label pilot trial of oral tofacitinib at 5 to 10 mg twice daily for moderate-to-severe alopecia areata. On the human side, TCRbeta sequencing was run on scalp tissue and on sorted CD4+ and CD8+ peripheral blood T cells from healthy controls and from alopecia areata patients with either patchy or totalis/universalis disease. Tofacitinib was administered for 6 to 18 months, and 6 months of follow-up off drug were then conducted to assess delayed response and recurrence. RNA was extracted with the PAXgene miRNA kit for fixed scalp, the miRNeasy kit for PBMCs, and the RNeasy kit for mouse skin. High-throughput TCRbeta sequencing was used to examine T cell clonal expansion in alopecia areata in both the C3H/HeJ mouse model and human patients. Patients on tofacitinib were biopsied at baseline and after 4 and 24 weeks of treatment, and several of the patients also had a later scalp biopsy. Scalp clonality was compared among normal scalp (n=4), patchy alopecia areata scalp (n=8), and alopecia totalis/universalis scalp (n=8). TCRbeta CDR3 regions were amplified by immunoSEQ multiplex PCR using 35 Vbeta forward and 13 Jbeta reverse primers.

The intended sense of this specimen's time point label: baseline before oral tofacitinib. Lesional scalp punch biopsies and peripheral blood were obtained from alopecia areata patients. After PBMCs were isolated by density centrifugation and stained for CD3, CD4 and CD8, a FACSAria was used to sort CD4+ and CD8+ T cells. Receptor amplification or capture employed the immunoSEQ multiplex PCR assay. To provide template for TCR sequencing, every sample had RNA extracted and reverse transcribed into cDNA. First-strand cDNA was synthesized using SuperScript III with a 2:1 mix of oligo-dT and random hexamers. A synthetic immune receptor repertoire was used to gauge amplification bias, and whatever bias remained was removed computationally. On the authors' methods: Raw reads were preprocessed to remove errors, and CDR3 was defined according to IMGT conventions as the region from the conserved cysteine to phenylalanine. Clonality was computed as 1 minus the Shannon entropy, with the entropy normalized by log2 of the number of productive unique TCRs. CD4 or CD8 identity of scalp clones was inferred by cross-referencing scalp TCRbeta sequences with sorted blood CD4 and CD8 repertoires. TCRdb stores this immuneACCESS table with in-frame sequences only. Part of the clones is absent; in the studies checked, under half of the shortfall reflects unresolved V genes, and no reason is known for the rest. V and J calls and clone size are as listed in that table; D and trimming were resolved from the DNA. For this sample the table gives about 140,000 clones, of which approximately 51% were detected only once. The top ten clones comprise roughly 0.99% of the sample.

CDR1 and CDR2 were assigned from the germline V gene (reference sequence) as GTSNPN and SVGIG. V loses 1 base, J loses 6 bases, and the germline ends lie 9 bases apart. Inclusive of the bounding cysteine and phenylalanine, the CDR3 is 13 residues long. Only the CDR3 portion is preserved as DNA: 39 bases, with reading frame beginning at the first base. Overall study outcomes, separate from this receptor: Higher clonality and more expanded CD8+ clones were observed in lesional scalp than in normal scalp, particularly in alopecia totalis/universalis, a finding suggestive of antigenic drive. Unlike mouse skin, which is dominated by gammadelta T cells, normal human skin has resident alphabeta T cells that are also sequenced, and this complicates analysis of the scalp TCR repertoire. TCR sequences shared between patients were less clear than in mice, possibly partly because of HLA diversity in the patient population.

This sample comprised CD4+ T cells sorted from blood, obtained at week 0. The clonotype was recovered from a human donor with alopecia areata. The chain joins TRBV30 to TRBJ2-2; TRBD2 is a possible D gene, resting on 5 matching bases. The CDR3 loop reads CAWSGARAGELFF. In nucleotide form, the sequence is TGTGCCTGGAGTGGCGCGCGGGCCGGGGAGCTGTTTTTT.